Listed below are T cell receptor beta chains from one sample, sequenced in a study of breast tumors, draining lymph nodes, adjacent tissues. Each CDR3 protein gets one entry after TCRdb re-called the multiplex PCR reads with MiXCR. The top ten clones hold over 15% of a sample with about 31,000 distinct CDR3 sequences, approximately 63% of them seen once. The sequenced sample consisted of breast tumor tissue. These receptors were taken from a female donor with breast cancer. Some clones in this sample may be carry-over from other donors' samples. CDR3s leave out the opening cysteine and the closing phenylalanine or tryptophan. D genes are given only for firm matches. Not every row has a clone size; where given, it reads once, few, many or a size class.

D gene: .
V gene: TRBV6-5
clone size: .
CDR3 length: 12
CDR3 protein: ASSYPKDGLEVH

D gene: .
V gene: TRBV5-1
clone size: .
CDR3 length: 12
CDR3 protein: ASSLSGKNSPLH

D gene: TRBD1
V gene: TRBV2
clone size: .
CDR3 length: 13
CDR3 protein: ASSIDRAGHYEQY

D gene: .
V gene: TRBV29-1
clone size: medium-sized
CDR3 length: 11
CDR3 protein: SAYGKNTGELF

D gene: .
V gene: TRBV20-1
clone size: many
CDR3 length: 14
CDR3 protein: SARDRPVAFQETQY

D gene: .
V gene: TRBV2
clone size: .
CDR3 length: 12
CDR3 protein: ASSGEFSTDTQY

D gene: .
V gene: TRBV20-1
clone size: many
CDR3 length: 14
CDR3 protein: SARDFRLVGHNEQF

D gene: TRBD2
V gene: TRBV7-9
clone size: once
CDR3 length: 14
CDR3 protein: ASSEGLAGTPYEQY

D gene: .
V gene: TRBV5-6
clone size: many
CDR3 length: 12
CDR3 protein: ASSLDRSSYEQY

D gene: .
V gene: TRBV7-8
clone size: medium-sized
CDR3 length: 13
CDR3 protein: ASSSPLESAYEQY

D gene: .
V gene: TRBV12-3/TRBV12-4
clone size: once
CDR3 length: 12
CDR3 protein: ASSTVGAFYEQY

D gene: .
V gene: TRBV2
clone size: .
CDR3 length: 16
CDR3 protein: ASRTIQGWGTGEETQY

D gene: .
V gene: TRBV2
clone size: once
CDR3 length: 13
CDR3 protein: ASRPVLQGHTEAF

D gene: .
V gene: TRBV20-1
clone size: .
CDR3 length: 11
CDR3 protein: SARDLRGGAQL

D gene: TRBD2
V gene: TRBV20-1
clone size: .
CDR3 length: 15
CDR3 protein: SAMWTSGGLHNYEQY

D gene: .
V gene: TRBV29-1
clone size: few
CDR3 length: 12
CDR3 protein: ITTGFPTMDTQY

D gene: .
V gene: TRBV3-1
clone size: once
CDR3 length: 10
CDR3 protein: ASSQGRREQY